Given below is one TCR beta chain in context. Trimming cost V 3 bases and J 6 bases; bases outside gene matches: 6. This CDR3 is built from 15 residues. Germline V gene sequence: CDR1 SGHNT, CDR2 YYREEE (reference sequence). Using immunoSEQ multiplex PCR, the repertoire was profiled, and TCRdb retains in-frame clones only, with some absent. The sample contains roughly 110,000 clones, roughly 80% of which appear only once. The data originate from a study of blood T cell repertoires in COVID-19. At the level of the study: From the United States, Italy and Spain came samples of acute and convalescent COVID-19.

Sequencing was done on a sample of peripheral blood. V is TRBV5-4 and J is TRBJ2-2; 9 bases align to TRBD1. This TCR was sampled from a man in his fifties or sixties with acute or convalescent COVID-19. The CDR3 here is CASSSGTGHSGELFF. DNA of the CDR3: TGTGCCAGCAGCTCCGGGACAGGGCACTCCGGGGAGCTGTTTTTT. Using reference TRBV5-4 and TRBJ2-2 for the parts outside the CDR3, the full variable domain is ETGVTQSPTHLIKTRGQQVTLRCSSQSGHNTVSWYQQALGQGPQFIFQYYREEENGRGNFPPRFSGLQFPNYSSELNVNALELDDSALYLCASSSGTGHSGELFFGEGSRLTVL.